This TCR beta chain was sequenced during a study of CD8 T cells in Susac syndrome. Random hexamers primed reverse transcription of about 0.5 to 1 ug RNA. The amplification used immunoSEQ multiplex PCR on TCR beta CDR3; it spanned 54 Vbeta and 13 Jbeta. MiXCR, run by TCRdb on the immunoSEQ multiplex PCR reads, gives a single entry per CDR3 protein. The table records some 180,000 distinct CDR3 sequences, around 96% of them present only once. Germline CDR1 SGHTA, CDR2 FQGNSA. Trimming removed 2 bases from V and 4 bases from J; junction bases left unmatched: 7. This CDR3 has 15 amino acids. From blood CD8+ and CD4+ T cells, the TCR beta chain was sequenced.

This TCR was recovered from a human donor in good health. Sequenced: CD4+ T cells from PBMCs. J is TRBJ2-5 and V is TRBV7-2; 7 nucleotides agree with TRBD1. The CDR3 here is CASSLRRQGGETQYF. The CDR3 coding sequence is TGTGCCAGCAGCTTACGCAGACAGGGTGGAGAGACCCAGTACTTC.